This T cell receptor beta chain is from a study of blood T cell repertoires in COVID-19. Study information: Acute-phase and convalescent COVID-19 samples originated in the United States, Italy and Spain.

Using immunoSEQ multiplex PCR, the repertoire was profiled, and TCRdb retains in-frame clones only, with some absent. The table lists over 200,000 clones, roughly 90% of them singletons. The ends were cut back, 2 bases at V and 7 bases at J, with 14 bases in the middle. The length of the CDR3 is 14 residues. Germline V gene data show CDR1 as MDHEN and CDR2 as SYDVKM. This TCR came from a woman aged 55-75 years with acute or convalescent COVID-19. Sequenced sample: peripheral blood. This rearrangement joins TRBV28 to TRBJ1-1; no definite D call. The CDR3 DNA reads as TGTGCCAGCAGTTTAACAGACGGGCGGGTTGAAGCTTTCTTT. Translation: CASSLTDGRVEAFF.